A single sample gave rise to the 16 T cell receptor beta chains below, sequenced in a study of cytomegalovirus exposure and HLA in healthy donors. Both 60 Vbeta primers and 13 Jbeta primers went into the PCR. Clones were sequenced by immunoSEQ multiplex PCR, and TCRdb holds only the in-frame ones, with some missing. Of about 100,000 clones in the sample, 79% were seen once. Specimen: PBMCs. Source of these receptors: a female donor in good health and CMV-seropositive.

The V call is TRBV30, the J call TRBJ2-5; 9 bases map to TRBD1. With V trimmed by 4 bases and J by 5 bases, 8 bases remained unmatched. The CDR3 loop spans 14 amino acids. Germline CDR1 and CDR2: GTSNPN and SVGIG (reference sequence). CDR3 in DNA: TGTGCCTGGAATACAGGGGGCGCAGGGGAGACCCAGTACTTC. Translation: CAWNTGGAGETQYF.

The CDR3 here is CASSQAGGEQYF. In DNA form, the CDR3 reads TGCGCCAGCAGCCAAGCGGGGGGCGAGCAGTACTTC. The chain joins TRBV4-3 to TRBJ2-7; 7 bases map to TRBD2. The CDR3 has 12 amino acids. V trimming: 1 base; J trimming: 6 bases; junction bases outside the gene matches: 0. Germline CDR1 is LGHNA and CDR2 is YSLEER.

In nucleotides, the CDR3 is TGTGCCAGCTCACTGAGGGGACAGCGTAACTACGAGCAGTACTTC. It specifies CASSLRGQRNYEQYF. The gene calls are TRBV18 and TRBJ2-7; 7 bases are shared with TRBD1. In germline, CDR1 is KGHSH, CDR2 LQKENI. Unmatched junction bases numbered 9, after V lost 4 bases and J lost 3 bases. The CDR3 consists of 15 residues. The whole variable domain, filled in from reference TRBV18 and TRBJ2-7, reads NAGVMQNPRHLVRRRGQEARLRCSPMKGHSHVYWYRQLPEEGLKFMVYLQKENIIDESGMPKERFSAEFPKEGPSILRIQQVVRGDSAAYFCASSLRGQRNYEQYFGPGTRLTVT.

This clone was recorded only once. Here the CDR3 reads CASSEARVGTEAFF. CDR3 in DNA: TGTGCCAGCAGTGAAGCGCGGGTGGGCACTGAAGCTTTCTTT. This chain joins TRBV2 and TRBJ1-1; D remains unclear. The CDR3 runs to 14 residues. Germline V lookup: CDR1 SNHLY, CDR2 FYNNEI. V was pared by 0 bases and J by 4 bases, with 9 bases between.

Regarding this clone: One end of the junction varies from germline; a read error may be responsible. The chain joins TRBV7-9 to TRBJ1-1; weak D call: TRBD1 (6 bases). CDR1 is SEHNR, CDR2 FQNEAQ, per germline (reference sequence). CDR3 length equals 14 residues. In DNA form, the CDR3 reads TGTTCCAGCAGCTCCTGGGACACTCGCACTGAAGCTTTCTTT. Translated, it gives CSSSSWDTRTEAFF.

The chain recombines TRBV15 with TRBJ1-1; TRBD1 aligns across 10 bases. From germline, CDR1 is LNHNV and CDR2 YYDKDF (reference sequence). The CDR3 totals 13 residues. Losses at the gene ends were 5 bases for V and 6 bases for J; bases not matched to a gene: 3. CDR3 DNA: TGTGCCACCAGCCGGGACAGGGGCGCTGAAGCTTTCTTT. This gives the protein CATSRDRGAEAFF. Supplemented by reference TRBV15 and TRBJ1-1, the full variable domain reads DAMVIQNPRYQVTQFGKPVTLSCSQTLNHNVMYWYQQKSSQAPKLLFHYYDKDFNNEADTPDNFQSRRPNTSFCFLDIRSPGLGDTAMYLCATSRDRGAEAFFGQGTRLTVV.

The chain recombines TRBV5-1 with TRBJ2-1; TRBD2 matches at 11 bases. After removal of 4 bases from V and 15 bases from J, the junction contained 15 bases not matched to a gene. The germline gives CDR1 SGHRS, CDR2 YFSETQ. The CDR3 totals 15 residues. The CDR3 region has the DNA TGCGCCAGCAGCGCCTTCGAGACTAGCGGGACTAAACGGTTCTTC. It is translated as CASSAFETSGTKRFF.

This clone was seen a handful of times. This sequence joins TRBV5-8 and TRBJ2-7; TRBD2 matches 8 bases. Losses at the gene ends were 3 bases for V and 3 bases for J; bases not matched to a gene: 5. The CDR3 spans 14 residues. Looked up from germline, CDR1 is SGHTS and CDR2 is YDEGEE. The CDR3 spells CASSYREGFYEQYF. The DNA of the CDR3 is TGTGCCAGCAGCTACCGGGAGGGATTCTACGAGCAGTACTTC.

The chain joins TRBV15 to TRBJ1-5, with 11 bases matching TRBD1. Trimming at V came to 2 bases and at J to 2 bases, leaving 8 bases not matched to a gene. CDR3 length: 18 residues. Germline values: CDR1 LNHNV, CDR2 YYDKDF (reference sequence). The CDR3 protein is CATSRSGQGAFGNQPQHF. For the CDR3, the DNA is TGTGCCACCAGCAGATCCGGACAGGGGGCTTTCGGCAATCAGCCCCAGCATTTT.

This clone was seen only a few times. The genes are TRBV6-5 and TRBJ1-2; D unresolved. There are 14 residues in the CDR3. CDR1 and CDR2 from the germline V gene are MNHEY and SVGAGI. V lost 0 bases, J lost 4 bases, and 9 bases lay in between. CDR3 loop: CASSYSAVLYGYTF. The DNA for the CDR3 is TGTGCCAGCAGTTACTCTGCAGTCCTCTATGGCTACACCTTC.

This sequence joins TRBV14 and TRBJ2-3; weak D call: TRBD1 (5 bases). The ends were cut back, 1 base at V and 5 bases at J, with 13 bases in the middle. The CDR3 is made up of 15 amino acids. The germline V gene has CDR1 SGHDN and CDR2 FVKESK. This chain's CDR3 is CASSQGGLWEDTQYF. In DNA form, the CDR3 reads TGTGCCAGCAGCCAAGGGGGCCTATGGGAAGATACGCAGTATTTT.

This clone was counted between two and nine times. The chain employs TRBV11-2 and TRBJ2-7; 7 bases align to TRBD2. Germline V gives CDR1 SGHAT, CDR2 FQNNGV. V lost 5 bases and J lost 2; bases outside the gene matches: 12. There are 16 residues in the CDR3. The CDR3 region has the DNA TGTGCCAGCAGCCCTCTGGAGCTAGCGGTTCCCTACGAGCAGTACTTC. Encoded protein: CASSPLELAVPYEQYF. Filled out from reference TRBV11-2 and TRBJ2-7, the complete variable domain reads EAGVAQSPRYKIIEKRQSVAFWCNPISGHATLYWYQQILGQGPKLLIQFQNNGVVDDSQLPKDRFSAERLKGVDSTLKIQPAKLEDSAVYLCASSPLELAVPYEQYFGPGTRLTVT.

This clone was counted a few times. The chain joins TRBV5-6 to TRBJ2-7; maybe TRBD1 (6 bases). The germline CDR1 and CDR2 sequences are SGHDT and YYEEEE. V was trimmed by 2 bases and J by 0 bases, leaving 12 bases between them. The CDR3 is 15 amino acids. CDR3 sequence: CASSFGSRGSYEQYF. The DNA of the CDR3 is TGTGCCAGCAGCTTTGGGAGCAGGGGCTCCTACGAGCAGTACTTC.

The J gene is TRBJ2-1, the V gene TRBV7-2; 7 bases align to TRBD1. Germline trimming cut 4 bases from V and 0 bases from J; bases unmatched to any gene: 3. The V gene's germline CDR1 is SGHTA and CDR2 FQGNSA. CDR3 length: 15 amino acids. The CDR3 DNA is TGTGCCAGCAGCTCGACAGGGTCCTCCTACAATGAGCAGTTCTTC. Translation gives CASSSTGSSYNEQFF.

V usage is TRBV5-1 and J usage is TRBJ2-5, with D perhaps TRBD2 (5 bases). V was cut by 3 bases and J by 5 bases, with 20 bases left in between. This CDR3 is built from 16 residues. Germline lookup yields CDR1 SGHRS and CDR2 YFSETQ. CDR3 sequence reads: CASSWAVTGSGETQYF. CDR3 bases: TGCGCCAGCAGCTGGGCTGTGACTGGCTCGGGGGAGACCCAGTACTTC. Full variable domain (rest looked up from reference TRBV5-1 and TRBJ2-5): KAGVTQTPRYLIKTRGQQVTLSCSPISGHRSVSWYQQTPGQGLQFLFEYFSETQRNKGNFPGRFSGRQFSNSRSEMNVSTLELGDSALYLCASSWAVTGSGETQYFGPGTRLLVL.

This clone was detected a few times. This sequence joins TRBV19 and TRBJ2-7, with D maybe TRBD2 (5 bases). The CDR3 totals 13 residues. Germline values: CDR1 LNHDA, CDR2 SQIVND (reference sequence). V gave up 3 bases and J gave up 3 bases, with 9 bases separating them. This chain's CDR3 is CASSMVRDYEQYF. CDR3 coding DNA: TGTGCCAGTAGTATGGTGAGGGACTACGAGCAGTACTTC.